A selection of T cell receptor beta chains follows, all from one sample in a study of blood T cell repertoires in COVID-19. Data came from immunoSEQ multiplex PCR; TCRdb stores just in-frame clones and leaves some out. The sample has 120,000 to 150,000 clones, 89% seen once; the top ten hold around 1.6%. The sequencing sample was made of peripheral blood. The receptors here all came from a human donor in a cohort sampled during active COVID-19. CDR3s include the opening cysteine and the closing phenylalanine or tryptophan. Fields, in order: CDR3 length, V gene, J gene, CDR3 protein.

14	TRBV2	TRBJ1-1	CASRSSGGITEAFF
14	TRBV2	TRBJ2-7	CASSLDRAVYEQYF
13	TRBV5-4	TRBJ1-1	CASSWGENTEAFF
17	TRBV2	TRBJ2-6	CASRPGQGVSGANVLTF
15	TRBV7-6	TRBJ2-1	CASSSGRTSGNEQFF
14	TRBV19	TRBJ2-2	CASSIDGTPGELFF
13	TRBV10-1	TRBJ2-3	CASSLRGRDTQYF
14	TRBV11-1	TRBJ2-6	CASNRDRGANVLTF
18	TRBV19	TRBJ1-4	CASSNPLKAGRTNEKLFF
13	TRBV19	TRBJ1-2	CASSIQGAYGYTF
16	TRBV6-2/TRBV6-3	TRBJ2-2	CASSYPRARGTGELFF
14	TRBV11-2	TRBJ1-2	CASRGQGRGYGYTF
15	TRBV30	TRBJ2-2	CAWSVGSLATGELFF
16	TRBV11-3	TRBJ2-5	CASSVGTSTTRETQYF
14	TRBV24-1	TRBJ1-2	CATSDLQGDYGYTF
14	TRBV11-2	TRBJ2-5	CASRTTRGRETQYF
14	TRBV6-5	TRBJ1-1	CASSDRGQGTEAFF